The 29 T cell receptor beta chains in this list originate from one sample, sequenced in a study of shared clonotypes between healthy human individuals. Sequencing was performed with immunoSEQ multiplex PCR; in TCRdb, only in-frame clones are kept and a portion is missing. The sample carries approximately 2.3 million clones, approximately 93% recorded once. Material: naive CD4+ T cells from PBMCs. This sample's subset: CD45RA+ positively selected. These receptors originate from a man aged 18 to 30 in good health. Some clones in this sample may be carry-over from other donors' samples.

The chain uses TRBV6-4 and TRBJ2-1, with D possibly TRBD2 on 6 matching bases. The CDR3 consists of 16 residues. V was pared by 4 bases and J by 0 bases, with 13 bases between. Germline CDR1 is MRHNA and CDR2 is SNTAGT. CDR3 region: CASSVSRGSSYNEQFF. Written as DNA, the CDR3 is TGTGCCAGCAGTGTAAGCCGGGGGAGCTCCTACAATGAGCAGTTCTTC.

V gene TRBV14 combines with J gene TRBJ1-1; possible D gene TRBD1, 6 bases. This CDR3 region has 14 residues. Germline CDR1 is SGHDN and CDR2 is FVKESK. Deletions cut 4 bases from V and 4 bases from J, with 13 bases between. The CDR3 loop is CASSPPGTRTEAFF. CDR3 in DNA: TGTGCCAGCAGCCCTCCAGGGACACGCACTGAAGCTTTCTTT.

In this sample, this clone turned up a few times. The chain combines TRBV7-8 with TRBJ1-3; no clear D. The CDR3 contains 12 residues. The germline V gene has CDR1 SGHVS and CDR2 FQNEAQ. Deletions cut 5 bases from V and 1 base from J, with 3 bases between. The CDR3 DNA sequence: TGTGCCAGCAGCCCATCTGGAAACACCATATATTTT. This gives the protein CASSPSGNTIYF. Based on the CDR3 plus reference TRBV7-8 and TRBJ1-3, the full variable domain is GAGVSQSPRYKVAKRGQDVALRCDPISGHVSLFWYQQALGQGPEFLTYFQNEAQLDKSGLPSDRFFAERPEGSVSTLKIQRTQQEDSAVYLCASSPSGNTIYFGEGSWLTVV.

The chain employs TRBV11-2 and TRBJ2-3; 8 bases are shared with TRBD2. V was pared by 5 bases and J by 3 bases, with 7 bases of the junction left unmatched. The CDR3 is made up of 15 amino acids. Looked up from germline, CDR1 is SGHAT and CDR2 is FQNNGV. The chain's CDR3 is CASSGVPGGTDTQYF. CDR3 in DNA: TGTGCCAGCAGCGGGGTCCCGGGAGGGACAGATACGCAGTATTTT.

V is TRBV7-2 and J is TRBJ2-3; D remains ambiguous. CDR1 is SGHTA, CDR2 FQGNSA, per germline. Trimming cost V 3 bases and J 0 bases, with 10 bases left between them. The CDR3 sequence is 15 residues long. CDR3 amino acids: CASSFNTASTDTQYF. CDR3 DNA: TGTGCCAGCAGCTTTAATACAGCTAGCACAGATACGCAGTATTTT.

The gene calls are TRBV5-1 and TRBJ1-2; D perhaps matches TRBD1 (6 bases). The germline gives CDR1 SGHRS, CDR2 YFSETQ. Deletions cut 0 bases from V and 4 bases from J, with 13 bases between. This CDR3 comprises 15 residues. The DNA of the CDR3 is TGCGCCAGCAGCTTGGAAGCAGGGGAGATCTATGGCTACACCTTC. Translating it yields CASSLEAGEIYGYTF.

This chain joins TRBV18 and TRBJ2-5, with D possibly TRBD1 on 6 matching bases. This CDR3 is 16 amino acids long. Germline assignment: CDR1 KGHSH and CDR2 LQKENI. The V end lost 4 bases, the J end lost 1 base, and 16 bases lay between the germline ends. This CDR3 is CASSRNTGKTQETQYF. CDR3 DNA: TGTGCCAGCTCACGCAATACAGGGAAAACCCAAGAGACCCAGTACTTC.

The rearrangement uses TRBV5-1 and TRBJ2-3; the D gene is possibly TRBD1 (5 bases). The CDR3 length is 14 residues. Trimming left V 3 bases short and J 6 bases short, with 14 bases between. Germline-derived CDR1 and CDR2 are SGHRS and YFSETQ. CDR3 protein: CASSYYQGGDTQYF. Written as DNA, the CDR3 is TGCGCCAGCAGCTACTATCAGGGTGGCGATACGCAGTATTTT.

V and J are TRBV6-5 and TRBJ1-1, with D hard to call. CDR1 and CDR2 from the germline V gene are MNHEY and SVGAGI. V was shortened by 6 bases and J by 1 base, with 9 bases between the two germline ends. This CDR3 is built from 13 residues. CDR3 amino acids: CASSSYRNTEAFF. The CDR3 bases are TGTGCCAGCAGCTCCTACAGGAACACTGAAGCTTTCTTT.

V and J are TRBV7-9 and TRBJ1-4, with TRBD1 identical over 9 bases. Germline lookup yields CDR1 SEHNR and CDR2 FQNEAQ (reference sequence). CDR3 length equals 16 residues. The V gene end was trimmed by 5 bases and the J gene end by 5 bases; junction bases not matched to a gene: 9. The CDR3 sequence is CASSQLRDRANEKLFF. The CDR3 DNA is TGTGCCAGCAGCCAACTCCGGGACAGGGCGAATGAAAAACTGTTTTTT.

This clone came up once. This chain uses TRBV10-2 with TRBJ1-5, with D maybe TRBD1 (5 bases). Deletions cut 5 bases from V and 1 base from J, with 12 bases between. This CDR3 comprises 15 residues. Germline-derived CDR1 and CDR2 are WSHSY and SAAADI. The CDR3 sequence is CASSPGFRSNQPQHF. CDR3 DNA sequence: TGCGCCAGCAGTCCAGGGTTCAGGAGCAATCAGCCCCAGCATTTT.

This clone was observed a handful of times. This chain joins TRBV23-1 and TRBJ1-1, with D unresolved. TRBV23-1 is an ORF, with its function uncertain. The CDR3 is 8 residues long. In DNA form, the CDR3 reads TGCGTCAGGATCGGAGCTTTCTTT. Translation: CVRIGAFF.

This chain joins TRBV14 and TRBJ2-1; unclear D gene. This CDR3 has 13 residues. Looked up from germline, CDR1 is SGHDN and CDR2 is FVKESK. The V end lost 5 bases, the J end lost 4 bases, and 9 bases lay between the germline ends. CDR3 DNA: TGTGCCAGCAGCTTAGGGATTTACAATGAGCAGTTCTTC. Protein: CASSLGIYNEQFF.

The V call is TRBV5-4, the J call TRBJ2-2; the D gene could be TRBD1 or TRBD2 (5 bases each). The CDR3 consists of 16 residues. V gave up 6 bases and J gave up 0 bases, with 15 bases separating them. The germline V gene encodes CDR1 SGHNT and CDR2 YYREEE (reference sequence). As DNA, the CDR3 is TGTGCCAGCAAACCCGGGACGGCCGCGAACACCGGGGAGCTGTTTTTT. Protein sequence: CASKPGTAANTGELFF.

The gene calls are TRBV6-6 and TRBJ1-3, with D perhaps matching TRBD1 (5 bases). The germline CDR1 and CDR2 sequences are MNHNY and SVGAGI (reference sequence). The CDR3 runs 15 residues. V gave up 6 bases and J gave up 4 bases, with 16 bases separating them. The CDR3 is CASRNGGASGNTIYF. Written as DNA, the CDR3 is TGTGCCAGCAGAAACGGAGGGGCCTCGGGAAACACCATATATTTT.

The rearrangement uses TRBV7-2 and TRBJ2-5; possible D gene TRBD2, 5 bases. Germline V gives CDR1 SGHTA, CDR2 FQGNSA. V lost 5 bases and J lost 2, with 12 bases in between. The CDR3 is 14 residues long. CDR3 nucleotide sequence: TGTGCCAGCAGCCCCTGGACGGGACAAGAGACCCAGTACTTC. It codes for CASSPWTGQETQYF.

The chain uses TRBV10-3 and TRBJ2-5; 10 positions agree with TRBD2. The CDR3 contains 15 residues. With V trimmed by 3 bases and J by 5 bases, 6 bases remained unmatched. Germline V gene data show CDR1 as ENHRY and CDR2 as SYGVKD. Here the CDR3 reads CAISDSGRAYETQYF. CDR3 in DNA: TGTGCCATCAGTGACAGCGGGAGGGCCTATGAGACCCAGTACTTC.

Here the CDR3 DNA reads TGTGCCAGCATGAGGGAAGCCGAAGCTTTCTTT. This sequence encodes CASMREAEAFF. This rearrangement joins TRBV5-4 to TRBJ1-1; D ambiguous. There are 11 residues in the CDR3. V was shortened by 6 bases and J by 8 bases, with 11 bases between the two germline ends. CDR1 and CDR2 from the germline V gene are SGHNT and YYREEE (reference sequence). The full variable domain, in which reference TRBV5-4 and TRBJ1-1 provide the parts outside the CDR3, is ETGVTQSPTHLIKTRGQQVTLRCSSQSGHNTVSWYQQALGQGPQFIFQYYREEENGRGNFPPRFSGLQFPNYSSELNVNALELDDSALYLCASMREAEAFFGQGTRLTVV.

In nucleotides, the CDR3 is TGTGCCAGCGTTCTGTCAGGGAAGAACACTGAAGCTTTCTTT. The encoded protein is CASVLSGKNTEAFF. V and J are TRBV28 and TRBJ1-1; the D gene is possibly TRBD1 (5 bases). CDR1 MDHEN and CDR2 SYDVKM come from the germline V gene. This CDR3 comprises 14 residues. Trimming took off 8 bases at V and 1 base at J, with 14 bases between the two ends. The whole variable domain, remainder taken from reference TRBV28 and TRBJ1-1, is DVKVTQSSRYLVKRTGEKVFLECVQDMDHENMFWYRQDPGLGLRLIYFSYDVKMKEKGDIPEGYSVSREKKERFSLILESASTNQTSMYLCASVLSGKNTEAFFGQGTRLTVV.

V and J are TRBV27 and TRBJ2-7; 8 nucleotides agree with TRBD2. V gave up 5 bases and J gave up 0 bases; unmatched junction bases: 6. This CDR3 spans 15 amino acids. In germline, CDR1 is MNHEY, CDR2 SMNVEV (reference sequence). CDR3 amino acids: CASSRLALSSYEQYF. The CDR3 nucleotides read TGTGCCAGCAGTCGACTAGCGCTTAGCTCCTACGAGCAGTACTTC.

The V and J genes are TRBV7-2 and TRBJ2-7; 11 positions match TRBD1. J lost 4 bases, V lost 3 bases, and 5 bases had no gene match. The CDR3 contains 15 residues. Germline CDR1 reads SGHTA; CDR2 reads FQGNSA. The CDR3 loop is CASSFQDRGHYEQYF. DNA for the CDR3: TGTGCCAGCAGCTTCCAGGACAGGGGGCATTACGAGCAGTACTTC.

The rearrangement links TRBV19 to TRBJ1-2; possible D gene TRBD1, 5 bases. This CDR3 contains 14 residues. Trimming removed 3 bases from V and 4 bases from J, with 12 bases in between. The germline gives CDR1 LNHDA, CDR2 SQIVND (reference sequence). CDR3 DNA sequence: TGTGCCAGTAGTATTCACCCGGGGGGCTATGGCTACACCTTC. Translated, it gives CASSIHPGGYGYTF. The variable domain in full, with the rest retrieved from reference TRBV19 and TRBJ1-2, is DGGITQSPKYLFRKEGQNVTLSCEQNLNHDAMYWYRQDPGQGLRLIYYSQIVNDFQKGDIAEGYSVSREKKESFPLTVTSAQKNPTAFYLCASSIHPGGYGYTFGSGTRLTVV.

This clone was observed once. The rearrangement links TRBV2 to TRBJ1-1; 9 bases match TRBD1. Germline V gene sequence: CDR1 SNHLY, CDR2 FYNNEI. V was pared by 4 bases and J by 7 bases, with 1 base of the junction left unmatched. The CDR3 totals 12 residues. In DNA form, the CDR3 reads TGTGCCAGCAGTGGACAGGGGGATGAAGCTTTCTTT. This translates into CASSGQGDEAFF.

The chain has TRBV5-6 and TRBJ2-1; no clear D. V was cut by 2 bases and J by 10 bases, with 7 bases left in between. Germline CDR1 is SGHDT and CDR2 is YYEEEE. CDR3 size: 11 residues. CDR3 residues: CASSFRREQFF. The CDR3 DNA sequence: TGTGCCAGCAGCTTTCGGCGGGAGCAGTTCTTC. The complete variable domain, with remaining parts taken from reference TRBV5-6 and TRBJ2-1, reads DAGVTQSPTHLIKTRGQQVTLRCSPKSGHDTVSWYQQALGQGPQFIFQYYEEEERQRGNFPDRFSGHQFPNYSSELNVNALLLGDSALYLCASSFRREQFFGPGTRLTVL.

The chain links TRBV11-3 to TRBJ1-5, with 10 bases aligning to TRBD1. The CDR3 contains 17 residues. From germline, CDR1 is SGHNT and CDR2 YENEEA. V shed 5 bases and J 5 bases; nucleotides not matched to a gene: 12. CDR3 sequence reads: CASSARGRDRGDQPQHF. CDR3 bases: TGTGCCAGCAGCGCGAGAGGCAGGGACAGGGGCGATCAGCCCCAGCATTTT.

CDR3 loop: CASSPGTPNYEQYF. CDR3 bases: TGTGCCAGCAGCCCCGGGACTCCGAACTACGAGCAGTACTTC. The rearrangement links TRBV6-6 to TRBJ2-7, with D possibly TRBD2 on 6 matching bases. Trimming cost V 6 bases and J 3 bases, with 15 bases left between them. The CDR3 spans 14 residues. Germline V gives CDR1 MNHNY, CDR2 SVGAGI (reference sequence).

V gene TRBV19 combines with J gene TRBJ2-5; D is ambiguous. The CDR3 spans 15 residues. Germline V CDR1 and CDR2: LNHDA, SQIVND (reference sequence). V lost 4 bases, J lost 0 bases, and 12 bases lay in between. CDR3 nucleotides: TGTGCCAGTAGTACCCTGGGCAGCTACCAAGAGACCCAGTACTTC. It yields the protein CASSTLGSYQETQYF.

The chain carries TRBV15 and TRBJ2-7, with 8 bases matching TRBD2. The germline V gene encodes CDR1 LNHNV and CDR2 YYDKDF (reference sequence). The CDR3 is made up of 15 amino acids. With V trimmed by 7 bases and J by 0 bases, 8 bases remained unmatched. CDR3 DNA sequence: TGTGCCACCAAGAGAACTAGCGGCTCCTCCTACGAGCAGTACTTC. Translation: CATKRTSGSSYEQYF.

As to this clone: Different DNA sequences within this sample yield the same CDR3. The chain employs TRBV5-4 and TRBJ2-2, with D uncertain. CDR3 length equals 14 residues. Germline CDR1 SGHNT, CDR2 YYREEE (reference sequence). V lost 0 bases and J 0 bases, leaving 3 bases between the germline ends. The CDR3 here is CASSLATNTGELFF. CDR3 nucleotide sequence: TGTGCCAGCAGCTTGGCGACGAACACCGGGGAGCTGTTTTTT.